This TCR beta chain stems from a study of radiotherapy plus CTLA-4 blockade in lung cancer. Libraries were prepared by immunoSEQ multiplex PCR; TCRdb keeps only in-frame clonotypes and omits some of them. Among tens of thousands of clones, more than 75% were seen once, and the ten largest hold approximately 15%. The CDR3 consists of 15 residues. The germline V gene encodes CDR1 MNHNY and CDR2 SVGAGI (reference sequence). V lost 5 bases and J lost 7, with 17 bases in between. Here the sequenced sample was peripheral blood, taken from a patient treated with radiotherapy plus ipilimumab. This chain connects TRBV6-6 to TRBJ1-4; perhaps TRBD1 as D (5 bases). This sequence was found in a human donor with non-small cell lung cancer that progressed on radiotherapy plus ipilimumab. CDR3 loop: CASSGVGGRIEKLFF. CDR3 sequence (DNA): TGTGCCAGCAGTGGCGTTGGGGGGAGAATTGAAAAACTGTTTTTT.